This T cell receptor (beta chain) was retrieved from a study of blood T cells in healthy people across ages. Regarding the study as a whole: Older individuals had lower TCR beta diversity per million T cells (the decline was roughly linear). Researchers report that TCR beta diversity correlated strongly with naive T cell percentage.

Per the germline V gene, CDR1 is MGHRA and CDR2 is YSYEKL. The V segment lost 0 bases and the J segment 8 bases; nucleotides outside the gene matches: 6. CDR3 length: 15 residues. Combining a sample-barcoded 5' primer with a J-beta primer mix, a second PCR ran for roughly 7 to 11 cycles. Researchers report that a template-switch adaptor with 12 random nucleotides tagged each cDNA molecule. TCRdb analysed the 5' RACE reads with MiXCR anew, one entry per CDR3 protein. Counted here are fewer than 1,000,000 distinct CDR3 sequences, about half occurring once; the ten biggest clones make up 15% to 20%. This clonotype was seen more than once but under ten times. Antigen unknown. Donation came from healthy Caucasian individuals in Russia who were aged roughly 6 to 100.

This chain connects TRBV4-1 to TRBJ2-3; 9 positions agree with TRBD2. The receptor was derived from an elderly man in good health. The sample was blood. The CDR3 DNA sequence: TGCGCCAGCAGCCAAGAAGTAGCGGGAGCTGGTACGCAGTATTTT. This translates into CASSQEVAGAGTQYF.